These 17 T cell receptor beta chains came from one sample sequenced in a study of early T cells in non-severe SARS-CoV-2 infection. TCRdb re-called the 5' RACE reads with MiXCR, one entry per CDR3 protein. The repertoire holds 55,000 to 65,000 distinct CDR3 sequences, with roughly an eighth as singletons. Sample: whole blood. All receptors derive from an adult who was a healthcare worker with PCR-confirmed SARS-CoV-2 infection or an uninfected control (not recorded which).

This clonotype was recorded at least ten times. The V call is TRBV10-3, the J call TRBJ1-5, with 7 bases matching TRBD1. The V gene end was trimmed by 6 bases and the J gene end by 0 bases; junction bases not matched to a gene: 2. Germline V gene lookup returns CDR1 ENHRY and CDR2 SYGVKD. There are 14 residues in the CDR3. The CDR3 DNA sequence: TGTGCCATCAGCGGGACAGATAGCAATCAGCCCCAGCATTTT. Amino acids: CAISGTDSNQPQHF.

This clonotype was seen only once. The DNA of the CDR3 is TGTGCCACCAGTGATTCCGAGGCCCTTCCCTACAATGAGCAGTTCTTC. Its protein is CATSDSEALPYNEQFF. The chain carries TRBV24-1 and TRBJ2-1; D is uncertain. V was clipped by 2 bases and J by 2 bases, with 12 bases between them. Per germline, CDR1 KGHDR and CDR2 SFDVKD. CDR3 length equals 16 residues.

This chain uses TRBV4-1 with TRBJ2-7, with D perhaps matching TRBD1 or TRBD2 (5 bases each). The CDR3 covers 11 residues. Germline CDR1 MGHRA, CDR2 YSYEKL. Trimming took off 4 bases at V and 12 bases at J, with 13 bases between the two ends. The CDR3 protein is CASSPGTGLYF. CDR3 DNA: TGCGCCAGCAGCCCCGGGACGGGGTTGTACTTC.

This clonotype has a count of ten or more. V gene TRBV5-1 combines with J gene TRBJ1-1; D unresolved. CDR1 is SGHRS, CDR2 YFSETQ, per germline. This CDR3 is 15 amino acids long. V lost 3 bases and J lost 4, with 16 bases in between. The CDR3 DNA is TGCGCCAGCAGCTCAACGGGAACCCCGGGCACTGAAGCTTTCTTT. The encoded protein is CASSSTGTPGTEAFF.

This clonotype has a count of ten or more. The chain employs TRBV7-2 and TRBJ1-5, with a tentative D call TRBD1 (6 bases). Germline assignment: CDR1 SGHTA and CDR2 FQGNSA. Trimming took off 3 bases at V and 0 bases at J, with 15 bases between the two ends. The CDR3 sequence is 17 residues long. The chain's CDR3 is CASSLGTRSHSNQPQHF. The CDR3 coding sequence is TGTGCCAGCAGCTTGGGGACACGGTCACATAGCAATCAGCCCCAGCATTTT.

The table lists this clonotype with many counts. One junction end disagrees with the germline gene, perhaps due to a read error. The J gene is TRBJ2-3, the V gene TRBV7-9, with 10 bases fitting TRBD2. Germline V gene sequence: CDR1 SEHNR, CDR2 FQNEAQ (reference sequence). This CDR3 comprises 15 residues. CDR3 protein: CASSLAGEITDTQYF. The CDR3 DNA is TGTGCCAGCAGCCTAGCGGGGGAGATCACAGATACGCAGTATTTT. Full variable domain (outside the CDR3, taken from reference TRBV7-9 and TRBJ2-3): DTGVSQNPRHKITKRGQNVTFRCDPISEHNRLYWYRQTLGQGPEFLTYFQNEAQLEKSRLLSDRFSAERPKGSFSTLEIQRTEQGDSAMYLCASSLAGEITDTQYFGPGTRLTVL.

The genes are TRBV6-5 and TRBJ1-2; 8 nucleotides match TRBD1. CDR1 MNHEY and CDR2 SVGAGI come from the germline V gene. The V gene end was trimmed by 8 bases and the J gene end by 4 bases; junction bases not matched to a gene: 18. The CDR3 runs 17 residues. CDR3 coding DNA: TGTGCCAGCGCACAAAGTCCCGGGACAGGCCCCCCCTATGGCTACACCTTC. Residues: CASAQSPGTGPPYGYTF.

This rearrangement joins TRBV20-1 to TRBJ1-4; D is unresolved. Germline V gives CDR1 DFQATT, CDR2 SNEGSKA (reference sequence). With 5 bases removed from V and 3 bases from J, the gap between germline ends came to 10 bases. This CDR3 region has 13 residues. CDR3 DNA sequence: TGCAGTGCTCGTTTGTCCTCTAATGAAAAACTGTTTTTT. Translation gives CSARLSSNEKLFF.

This clonotype was picked up a small number of times. The chain carries TRBV6-5 and TRBJ2-7, with D perhaps assigned TRBD1 or TRBD2 (6 bases each). Trimming took off 7 bases at V and 1 base at J, with 20 bases between the two ends. The CDR3 contains 16 residues. Looked up from germline, CDR1 is MNHEY and CDR2 is SVGAGI. CDR3 bases: TGTGCCAGCACCCCTAGTAGGGGGGCAGGATCCTACGAGCAGTACTTC. Its protein product is CASTPSRGAGSYEQYF.

This clonotype was picked up many times. The CDR3 sequence is CASSFPDLGGGRYEQYF. The DNA of the CDR3 is TGTGCCAGCAGCTTCCCAGACCTGGGGGGGGGCCGCTACGAGCAGTACTTC. This sequence joins TRBV5-4 and TRBJ2-7, with D possibly matching TRBD2 (7 bases). CDR1 is SGHNT, CDR2 YYREEE, per germline (reference sequence). The CDR3 is 17 residues long. Trimming shortened V by 2 bases and J by 3 bases, and 21 bases separated the two germline ends.

This clonotype was counted many times. V gene TRBV27 combines with J gene TRBJ2-3; 7 bases are a match to TRBD2. Per the germline V gene, CDR1 is MNHEY and CDR2 is SMNVEV (reference sequence). This CDR3 has 14 amino acids. Unmatched junction bases numbered 4, after V lost 2 bases and J lost 5 bases. The CDR3 sequence: CASSLGGGRDTQYF. In nucleotides, the CDR3 is TGTGCCAGCAGTTTAGGGGGGGGGAGAGATACGCAGTATTTT.

In this sample, this clonotype turned up many times. This chain uses TRBV28 with TRBJ2-7; the D gene could be TRBD1 or TRBD2 (6 bases each). The CDR3 length is 13 residues. Trimming pared 3 bases from V and 2 bases from J, leaving 8 bases between. Germline values: CDR1 MDHEN, CDR2 SYDVKM. The CDR3 DNA follows: TGTGCCAGCAGTTTGGGGGGCCCCTACGAGCAGTACTTC. Translation gives CASSLGGPYEQYF.

There are many counts of this clonotype. The genes are TRBV13 and TRBJ2-1; no firm D call. The CDR3 has 16 amino acids. CDR1 and CDR2 (germline): PRHDT, FYEKMQ (reference sequence). V lost 0 bases, J lost 0 bases, and 9 bases lay in between. The CDR3, as DNA: TGTGCCAGCAGCTTAGGGGCCAGGACCTCCTACAATGAGCAGTTCTTC. It codes for CASSLGARTSYNEQFF.

The rearrangement uses TRBV18 and TRBJ1-1, with D maybe TRBD1 (5 bases). Germline loops: CDR1 KGHSH, CDR2 LQKENI. The V gene lost 1 base and the J gene lost 5 bases, with 20 bases spanning the gap. The CDR3 is made up of 17 amino acids. This CDR3 reads CASSPQSPDIEGTEAFF. CDR3 nucleotide sequence: TGTGCCAGCTCACCACAATCCCCGGACATCGAGGGAACTGAAGCTTTCTTT. The full variable domain, completed using reference TRBV18 and TRBJ1-1, is NAGVMQNPRHLVRRRGQEARLRCSPMKGHSHVYWYRQLPEEGLKFMVYLQKENIIDESGMPKERFSAEFPKEGPSILRIQQVVRGDSAAYFCASSPQSPDIEGTEAFFGQGTRLTVV.

Many counts were recorded for this clonotype. V usage is TRBV10-3 and J usage is TRBJ2-1, with 9 bases identical to TRBD2. V dropped 3 bases and J dropped 3; count of bases not matched to a gene: 6. CDR1 is ENHRY and CDR2 is SYGVKD in the germline V gene. The CDR3 spans 16 residues. This chain's CDR3 is CAISDPERGDYNEQFF. CDR3 nucleotide sequence: TGTGCCATCAGTGACCCTGAGCGGGGGGACTACAATGAGCAGTTCTTC.

The J gene is TRBJ2-7, the V gene TRBV11-2; 9 bases match TRBD1. Germline lookup yields CDR1 SGHAT and CDR2 FQNNGV. Germline trimming cut 5 bases from V and 0 bases from J; bases unmatched to any gene: 8. The CDR3 extends over 16 amino acids. The CDR3 region is CASSEPGQGASYEQYF. The CDR3 region has the DNA TGTGCCAGCAGCGAACCGGGACAGGGCGCCTCCTACGAGCAGTACTTC.

This clonotype was counted many times. The chain employs TRBV20-1 and TRBJ2-1; no definite D call. V was clipped by 1 base and J by 1 base, with 14 bases between them. Germline V gives CDR1 DFQATT, CDR2 SNEGSKA (reference sequence). The CDR3 is 16 residues long. CDR3 DNA sequence: TGCAGTGCTAGAGTCTCCCTTTCGGAGTCCTACAATGAGCAGTTCTTC. It is translated as CSARVSLSESYNEQFF.